The clone carrying this TCR beta chain was recorded a few times. Its antigen is currently unknown. The data are from a study of cytomegalovirus exposure and HLA in healthy donors. Whole-study results and caveats: A classifier reportedly called cytomegalovirus status with high sensitivity and specificity.

There are 13 residues in the CDR3. The germline V gene encodes CDR1 WNHNN and CDR2 SYGVQD (reference sequence). Trimming removed 5 bases from V and 6 bases from J; junction bases left unmatched: 5. Amplification used 60 Vbeta primers and 13 Jbeta primers. The protocol was immunoSEQ multiplex PCR, while the TCRdb copy is restricted to in-frame clones and leaves out a portion. Here the sample spans roughly 150,000 clones, 9.4% being singletons. The sample comprised PBMCs. The chain has TRBV10-1 and TRBJ1-2; 8 nucleotides match TRBD1. The receptor comes from a male donor in good health and CMV-seronegative. The CDR3 is CASSKGQGDGYTF. In DNA form, the CDR3 reads TGCGCCAGCAGTAAAGGACAGGGCGATGGCTACACCTTC.